This TCR beta chain was sequenced in a study of cytomegalovirus exposure and HLA in healthy donors. For this clone: Its specificity is unknown.

CDR3 length: 16 residues. Trimming took 6 bases from V and 1 from J; bases not matched to a gene: 10. Germline lookup yields CDR1 MNHEY and CDR2 SMNVEV (reference sequence). Use of 60 Vbeta and 13 Jbeta primers characterized the PCR. Measured with immunoSEQ multiplex PCR; TCRdb has only the in-frame clones, and not every one. The repertoire consists of under 200,000 clones, with roughly 73% occurring once and the leading ten covering around 4.7%. Study outcomes and limitations: Sequence variants that were highly shared formed a cluster that was likely a sequencing artifact. Researchers catalogued some 160 TCR beta chains as cytomegalovirus-associated. In vitro checks showed that three CMV-associated chains really do target CMV antigens. In an earlier analysis, in approximately 630 donors, most V segments appeared productive either ~87% or ~30% of the time.

The sequence was collected from a male donor in good health and CMV-seronegative. This chain links TRBV27 with TRBJ1-1; 8 bases agree with TRBD1. Sequenced material: PBMCs. In DNA, the CDR3 is TGTGCCAGCAGCCGCCGGACAGGGTCTCCGAACACTGAAGCTTTCTTT. Translating it yields CASSRRTGSPNTEAFF.